The next 32 T cell receptor beta chains were all read from a single sample in a study of neurological immune-mediated disorders. TCRdb itself ran the 5' RACE reads through MiXCR, one entry per CDR3 protein. Seen here are roughly 75,000 distinct CDR3 sequences, approximately 2.4% observed once, and the top ten hold 1.1%. Sequencing was done on a sample of PBMCs. The origin of the receptors is a woman between 25 and 40 years old with multiple sclerosis.

This clonotype was detected ten times or more. This sequence joins TRBV18 and TRBJ1-3; the match to TRBD1 covers 7 bases. The germline CDR1 and CDR2 sequences are KGHSH and LQKENI. The CDR3 sequence is 17 residues long. The V and J ends lost 3 bases and 0 bases, in that order; junction bases with no gene match: 8. CDR3 sequence (DNA): TGTGCCAGCTCACCCGCGGGACAGACTTTCTCTGGAAACACCATATATTTT. Translated: CASSPAGQTFSGNTIYF.

This clonotype was seen a handful of times. Being one base from a much bigger clone, this may be a read error. This chain connects TRBV5-1 to TRBJ2-4; D might be TRBD1 (5 bases). This CDR3 is 13 amino acids long. Germline V gives CDR1 SGHRS, CDR2 YFSETQ. In DNA form, the CDR3 reads TGCGCCAACAGCCCAGGGGCCAAAAACATTCAGTACTTC. It specifies CANSPGAKNIQYF.

Many counts were recorded for this clonotype. The chain uses TRBV7-9 and TRBJ2-3; no definite D call. CDR3 length: 13 amino acids. Trimming cost V 3 bases and J 4 bases, with 8 bases left between them. Looked up from germline, CDR1 is SEHNR and CDR2 is FQNEAQ (reference sequence). In DNA, the CDR3 is TGTGCCAGCAGCTTCCCTGGGGCAGATACGCAGTATTTT. Residues: CASSFPGADTQYF.

Many counts were recorded for this clonotype. J is TRBJ2-5 and V is TRBV7-2; D not resolved. The length of the CDR3 is 14 residues. V lost 3 bases, J lost 0 bases, and 8 bases lay in between. Germline V gives CDR1 SGHTA, CDR2 FQGNSA. In DNA, the CDR3 is TGTGCCAGCAGCTTGGGCCCGTACCAAGAGACCCAGTACTTC. Protein: CASSLGPYQETQYF. The variable domain in full, completed from reference TRBV7-2 and TRBJ2-5, reads GAGVSQSPSNKVTEKGKDVELRCDPISGHTALYWYRQSLGQGLEFLIYFQGNSAPDKSGLPSDRFSAERTGGSVSTLTIQRTQQEDSAVYLCASSLGPYQETQYFGPGTRLLVL.

The sample holds many counts of this clonotype. The CDR3 protein is CASSLSDRIRGYF. The CDR3 coding sequence is TGTGCCAGCAGCTTAAGCGATAGGATCCGTGGGTACTTC. The rearrangement joins TRBV5-5 to TRBJ2-5; D is ambiguous. Looked up from germline, CDR1 is SGHKS and CDR2 is YYEKEE (reference sequence). The CDR3 covers 13 residues. Between the trimmed V and J ends, which lost 2 bases and 13 bases, there was a span of 18 bases.

This clonotype was detected ten times or more. This chain connects TRBV7-9 to TRBJ1-1; D gene unclear. The CDR3 loop spans 11 amino acids. The V end was cut by 5 bases, the J end by 4 bases, with 5 bases between. Germline V CDR1 and CDR2: SEHNR, FQNEAQ (reference sequence). This CDR3 is CASSHATEAFF. CDR3 in DNA: TGTGCCAGCAGCCATGCCACTGAAGCTTTCTTT.

This clonotype came up many times. The rearrangement joins TRBV28 to TRBJ1-1; 11 nucleotides line up with TRBD1. Losses at the gene ends were 5 bases for V and 7 bases for J; bases not matched to a gene: 12. The V gene's germline CDR1 is MDHEN and CDR2 SYDVKM. The CDR3 has 16 amino acids. The DNA of the CDR3 is TGTGCCAGCAGTCCGGGACAGGGGGGGGTCAAGATTGAAGCTTTCTTT. Translated: CASSPGQGGVKIEAFF. The variable domain in full, with the rest retrieved from reference TRBV28 and TRBJ1-1, is DVKVTQSSRYLVKRTGEKVFLECVQDMDHENMFWYRQDPGLGLRLIYFSYDVKMKEKGDIPEGYSVSREKKERFSLILESASTNQTSMYLCASSPGQGGVKIEAFFGQGTRLTVV.

This clonotype occurred a few times. The chain uses TRBV2 and TRBJ1-1; D may be TRBD1 (5 bases). Germline V gene lookup returns CDR1 SNHLY and CDR2 FYNNEI. The length of the CDR3 is 14 residues. The ends were cut back, 4 bases at V and 5 bases at J, with 14 bases in the middle. CDR3 in amino acids: CASSVKGGTTEAFF. CDR3 bases: TGTGCCAGCAGTGTAAAGGGAGGGACTACTGAAGCTTTCTTT.

This clonotype was counted many times. This rearrangement joins TRBV30 to TRBJ2-7; no clear D gene. Trimming removed 3 bases from V and 6 bases from J, with 9 bases in between. The germline V gene encodes CDR1 GTSNPN and CDR2 SVGIG (reference sequence). This CDR3 is 11 amino acids long. The CDR3 nucleotides are TGTGCCTGGAGCGTGGGAAGCGAGCAGTACTTC. Translation gives CAWSVGSEQYF.

This clonotype was detected many times. The V call is TRBV28, the J call TRBJ1-2, with a tentative D call TRBD1 (6 bases). The V end was cut by 5 bases, the J end by 6 bases, with 13 bases between. Germline assignment: CDR1 MDHEN and CDR2 SYDVKM. The CDR3 covers 13 residues. The CDR3 is CASSPQGLDGYTF. In nucleotides, the CDR3 is TGTGCCAGCAGTCCGCAGGGGCTCGATGGCTACACCTTC.

The table lists this clonotype with many counts. The CDR3 is CASSYGISYEQYF. The DNA of the CDR3 is TGTGCCAGCAGTTATGGCATTTCCTACGAGCAGTACTTC. The chain carries TRBV6-5 and TRBJ2-7; D call uncertain. The germline CDR1 and CDR2 sequences are MNHEY and SVGAGI. The V and J ends lost 3 bases and 1 base respectively, with 7 bases between them. The CDR3 extends over 13 amino acids.

There are many counts of this clonotype. This chain links TRBV6-5 with TRBJ2-7; no definite D call. Between the trimmed V and J ends, which lost 6 bases and 0 bases, there was a span of 9 bases. This CDR3 region has 13 residues. In germline, CDR1 is MNHEY, CDR2 SVGAGI. The CDR3 reads CASSNGYSYEQYF. The CDR3, as DNA: TGTGCCAGCAGCAATGGCTACTCCTACGAGCAGTACTTC.

The V call is TRBV5-6, the J call TRBJ2-1; possible D gene TRBD2, 6 bases. Germline-derived CDR1 and CDR2 are SGHDT and YYEEEE. V was cut by 2 bases and J by 9 bases, with 12 bases left in between. The CDR3 sequence is 13 residues long. DNA for the CDR3: TGTGCCAGCAGCTTACACGGGAGCGGTGAGCAGTTCTTC. Residues: CASSLHGSGEQFF.

This clonotype occurred many times. V usage is TRBV7-2 and J usage is TRBJ2-1; D unresolved. Trimming left V 3 bases short and J 8 bases short, with 11 bases between. Per germline, CDR1 SGHTA and CDR2 FQGNSA. The CDR3 loop spans 13 amino acids. CDR3 bases: TGTGCCAGCAGCTTCTCCCGTAAGGATGAGCAGTTCTTC. The encoded protein is CASSFSRKDEQFF. Based on the CDR3 plus reference TRBV7-2 and TRBJ2-1, the full variable domain is GAGVSQSPSNKVTEKGKDVELRCDPISGHTALYWYRQSLGQGLEFLIYFQGNSAPDKSGLPSDRFSAERTGGSVSTLTIQRTQQEDSAVYLCASSFSRKDEQFFGPGTRLTVL.

There are many counts of this clonotype. The V gene is TRBV7-2, the J gene TRBJ2-1; D tentatively reads TRBD1 or TRBD2 (6 bases each). This CDR3 comprises 14 residues. Germline CDR1 reads SGHTA; CDR2 reads FQGNSA. The V gene lost 5 bases and the J gene lost 3 bases, with 11 bases spanning the gap. Here the CDR3 DNA reads TGTGCCAGCAGCCCGGGGGCCAGCTACAATGAGCAGTTCTTC. Translated, it gives CASSPGASYNEQFF.

This clonotype was seen many times. The chain recombines TRBV5-6 with TRBJ2-4; TRBD2 matches at 7 bases. V lost 1 base to trimming and J lost 5 bases; unmatched junction nucleotides: 3. CDR3 length: 14 residues. The germline CDR1 and CDR2 sequences are SGHDT and YYEEEE. CDR3 region: CASSLRLAQNIQYF. In DNA, the CDR3 is TGTGCCAGCAGCTTGCGACTAGCTCAAAACATTCAGTACTTC. Full variable domain (rest looked up from reference TRBV5-6 and TRBJ2-4): DAGVTQSPTHLIKTRGQQVTLRCSPKSGHDTVSWYQQALGQGPQFIFQYYEEEERQRGNFPDRFSGHQFPNYSSELNVNALLLGDSALYLCASSLRLAQNIQYFGAGTRLSVL.

Ten or more counts support this clonotype. The gene calls are TRBV20-1 and TRBJ2-7; 9 positions agree with TRBD2. Germline CDR1 reads DFQATT; CDR2 reads SNEGSKA (reference sequence). The V and J ends lost 5 bases and 3 bases, in that order; junction bases with no gene match: 2. This CDR3 is built from 12 residues. CDR3 protein: CSARTSDYEQYF. CDR3 nucleotide sequence: TGCAGTGCTCGGACTAGCGACTACGAGCAGTACTTC.

Concerning this clonotype: Sequence at one end of the junction differs from germline and may be a read error. The V and J genes are TRBV7-3 and TRBJ1-6, with TRBD1 identical over 8 bases. The germline V gene encodes CDR1 SGHTA and CDR2 FQGTGA. CDR3 length: 15 amino acids. The CDR3 spells CASSLLGQGNSTLNF. The CDR3 region has the DNA TGTGCCAGCAGCTTACTTGGACAGGGAAATTCAACCCTCAACTTT.

This clonotype was picked up many times. The gene calls are TRBV15 and TRBJ2-5; D tentatively reads TRBD1 or TRBD2 (5 bases each). Deletions cut 0 bases from V and 1 base from J, with 15 bases between. The V gene's germline CDR1 is LNHNV and CDR2 YYDKDF (reference sequence). The CDR3 is made up of 17 amino acids. The CDR3 loop is CATSRDRRDGPQETQYF. CDR3 DNA sequence: TGTGCCACCAGCAGAGATCGAAGGGACGGACCCCAAGAGACCCAGTACTTC.

In this sample, this clonotype turned up many times. V is TRBV28 and J is TRBJ2-3; 13 nucleotides match TRBD2. Unmatched junction bases numbered 8, after V lost 5 bases and J lost 3 bases. The CDR3 length is 17 residues. CDR1 and CDR2 (germline): MDHEN, SYDVKM. The CDR3 DNA is TGTGCCAGCAGTGCCCTTGGACTAGCGGGAGATACAGATACGCAGTATTTT. Translated: CASSALGLAGDTDTQYF.

This clonotype was observed many times. The chain employs TRBV4-3 and TRBJ1-2; D may be TRBD1 (5 bases). In germline, CDR1 is LGHNA, CDR2 YSLEER. V was trimmed by 3 bases and J by 5 bases, leaving 31 bases between them. The CDR3 is made up of 20 amino acids. The CDR3 DNA follows: TGCGCCAGCAGCCAGGGCCCTTCGGGGGGGACGAACCTCGTTGGGTATGGCTACACCTTC. Its protein is CASSQGPSGGTNLVGYGYTF.

This clonotype was counted at least ten times. V gene TRBV28 combines with J gene TRBJ2-1, with D possibly being TRBD1 or TRBD2 (5 bases each). Germline V gives CDR1 MDHEN, CDR2 SYDVKM. This CDR3 region has 14 residues. V was shortened by 5 bases and J by 6 bases, with 14 bases between the two germline ends. The CDR3, as DNA: TGTGCCAGCAGTGTACAACCGAGGGGCAATGAGCAGTTCTTC. Protein sequence: CASSVQPRGNEQFF. The full variable domain, in which reference TRBV28 and TRBJ2-1 provide the parts outside the CDR3, is DVKVTQSSRYLVKRTGEKVFLECVQDMDHENMFWYRQDPGLGLRLIYFSYDVKMKEKGDIPEGYSVSREKKERFSLILESASTNQTSMYLCASSVQPRGNEQFFGPGTRLTVL.

There are many counts of this clonotype. The J gene is TRBJ2-3, the V gene TRBV15; TRBD2 aligns across 11 bases. The CDR3 totals 14 residues. V gave up 5 bases and J gave up 4 bases; unmatched junction bases: 2. Germline V gene data show CDR1 as LNHNV and CDR2 as YYDKDF (reference sequence). In nucleotides, the CDR3 is TGTGCCACCAGCCCGGGACTAGCGGCAGATACGCAGTATTTT. Translation: CATSPGLAADTQYF.

The table lists this clonotype with many counts. The chain is built from TRBV5-1 and TRBJ2-1, with TRBD1 matching 9 bases. The V and J ends lost 4 bases and 6 bases, in that order; junction bases with no gene match: 2. Germline lookup yields CDR1 SGHRS and CDR2 YFSETQ. The CDR3 extends over 13 amino acids. The CDR3 DNA reads TGCGCCAGCAGCGCGGACAGGGGCAATGAGCAGTTCTTC. Its translation: CASSADRGNEQFF.

Note on this clonotype: This may be a read error, as it is one base from a much larger clone. The chain has TRBV18 and TRBJ1-1; 7 bases agree with TRBD1. V lost 1 base and J lost 0; bases outside the gene matches: 5. The germline V gene encodes CDR1 KGHSH and CDR2 LQKENI. CDR3 length: 16 residues. The CDR3 DNA follows: TGTGCCAGCTCACCACTACAGGGGACGGTGAACACTGAAGCTTTCTTT. Its protein is CASSPLQGTVNTEAFF.

This clonotype was detected a few times. This may come from a read error, since a much larger clone is one base off. The chain joins TRBV7-6 to TRBJ2-3; D unclear. CDR3 length equals 13 residues. Trimming removed 5 bases at V and 6 bases at J, with 12 bases between. Looked up from germline, CDR1 is SGHVS and CDR2 is FNYEAQ. In nucleotides, the CDR3 is TGTGCCAGCAGCCCCAAAGGTCCGGATACGCAGTATTTT. It translates to CASSPKGPDTQYF.

This clonotype came up many times. This rearrangement joins TRBV6-2 or TRBV6-3 to TRBJ2-1, with TRBD1 matching 7 bases. The trim removed 8 bases at V and 6 bases at J, leaving 13 bases unmatched. CDR3 length equals 15 residues. Germline V CDR1 and CDR2: MNHEY, SVGEGT. Here the CDR3 DNA reads TGTGCCAGCGAGGCTCCCTCGAACAGGGGCAATGAGCAGTTCTTC. Its protein is CASEAPSNRGNEQFF.

The table lists this clonotype with many counts. This chain joins TRBV7-3 and TRBJ2-4; D is possibly TRBD2 (5 bases). CDR1 and CDR2 (germline): SGHTA, FQGTGA. The V end lost 2 bases, the J end lost 11 bases, and 13 bases lay between the germline ends. The CDR3 totals 13 residues. The CDR3 DNA sequence: TGTGCCAGCAGCTTAGCGCCATCGGAGGTTCAGTACTTC. It codes for CASSLAPSEVQYF.

This clonotype was observed a few times. A read error is possible here, since a much larger clone lies one base away. This sequence joins TRBV29-1 and TRBJ1-5, with D possibly matching TRBD1 (5 bases). This CDR3 comprises 13 residues. Looked up from germline, CDR1 is SQVTM and CDR2 is ANQGSEA. This CDR3 reads CSVTQGQGQPQNF. The CDR3, as DNA: TGCAGCGTAACCCAGGGCCAGGGTCAGCCCCAGAATTTT.

This clonotype was recorded at least ten times. The V and J genes are TRBV6-2 or TRBV6-3 and TRBJ1-1, with no clear D. Germline loops: CDR1 MNHEY, CDR2 SVGEGT. V was pared by 7 bases and J by 1 base, with 13 bases between. The CDR3 has 14 residues. CDR3 bases: TGTGCCAGCACTATGACCCAGGAGAACACTGAAGCTTTCTTT. This translates into CASTMTQENTEAFF.

This clonotype was counted at least ten times. V usage is TRBV12-3 or TRBV12-4 and J usage is TRBJ1-5; 8 bases agree with TRBD1. The V segment lost 5 bases and the J segment 4 bases; nucleotides outside the gene matches: 4. This CDR3 contains 14 residues. The CDR3 DNA follows: TGTGCCAGCAGTAGCACAGGGGGAAATCAGCCCCAGCATTTT. Protein sequence: CASSSTGGNQPQHF.

This clonotype was counted at least ten times. The chain recombines TRBV6-5 with TRBJ2-6; D may be TRBD2 (6 bases). CDR3 length: 17 amino acids. V shed 0 bases and J shed 2 bases, with 11 bases lying between them. In germline, CDR1 is MNHEY, CDR2 SVGAGI. The CDR3 protein is CASSYSIPGAGANVLTF. The DNA of the CDR3 is TGTGCCAGCAGTTACTCGATACCGGGAGCTGGGGCCAACGTCCTGACTTTC.